The next 16 T cell receptor beta chains were all read from a single sample in a study of blood T cell repertoires in COVID-19. The data were produced by immunoSEQ multiplex PCR, yet TCRdb's version contains in-frame clones alone and is incomplete. The profile covers about 100,000 clones, with about 86% appearing a single time and roughly 5% taken by the ten largest. The sequenced material came from peripheral blood. All receptors derive from a human donor in a cohort sampled during active COVID-19.

The chain joins TRBV19 to TRBJ2-2; 10 bases are a match to TRBD1. Germline CDR1 reads LNHDA; CDR2 reads SQIVND (reference sequence). With 4 bases clipped from V and 4 bases from J, the junction kept 12 bases outside the gene matches. There are 18 residues in the CDR3. CDR3 loop: CASSTPGQGIALTGELFF. The CDR3 DNA sequence: TGTGCCAGTAGTACACCGGGACAGGGGATCGCTCTCACCGGGGAGCTGTTTTTT.

This clone occurred a few times. The CDR3 spells CASSINRGPGNQPQHF. The CDR3 DNA is TGTGCCAGCAGCATTAACAGGGGGCCCGGCAATCAGCCCCAGCATTTT. This rearrangement joins TRBV12-1 to TRBJ1-5; the D call in the table, TRBD1, was not verified against the DNA. TRBV12-1 is a pseudogene locus. This CDR3 is 16 amino acids long.

CDR3 sequence reads: CATSDGGFNEKLFF. The CDR3, as DNA: TGTGCCACCAGTGATGGCGGGTTTAATGAAAAACTGTTTTTT. V and J are TRBV24-1 and TRBJ1-4; D unclear. The germline V gene has CDR1 KGHDR and CDR2 SFDVKD. The CDR3 totals 14 residues. The ends were cut back, 3 bases at V and 4 bases at J, with 8 bases in the middle.

The chain employs TRBV6-5 and TRBJ1-4; 11 bases map to TRBD1. The V gene end was trimmed by 7 bases and the J gene end by 7 bases; junction bases not matched to a gene: 2. This CDR3 has 13 residues. In germline, CDR1 is MNHEY, CDR2 SVGAGI. The DNA for the CDR3 is TGTGCCAGCACCGGGACAGGGGGTGAAAAACTGTTTTTT. This encodes CASTGTGGEKLFF.

The V gene is TRBV6-6, the J gene TRBJ1-4; D gene uncertain. Germline-derived CDR1 and CDR2 are MNHNY and SVGAGI (reference sequence). CDR3 length: 16 amino acids. Between the trimmed V and J ends, which lost 0 bases and 3 bases, there was a span of 11 bases. The chain's CDR3 is CASSYSGWESNEKLFF. CDR3 nucleotides: TGTGCCAGCAGTTACTCCGGGTGGGAGTCTAATGAAAAACTGTTTTTT.

The chain employs TRBV28 and TRBJ1-5; no clear D gene. CDR3 length: 16 amino acids. The germline V gene encodes CDR1 MDHEN and CDR2 SYDVKM. V shed 6 bases and J shed 0 bases, with 15 bases lying between them. The chain's CDR3 is CASRPSPRYSNQPQHF. DNA of the CDR3: TGTGCCAGCAGACCCTCCCCTAGGTATAGCAATCAGCCCCAGCATTTT.

This rearrangement joins TRBV25-1 to TRBJ1-4; D is undetermined. In germline, CDR1 is MGHDK, CDR2 SYGVNS. Trimming pared 4 bases from V and 7 bases from J, leaving 10 bases between. The CDR3 spans 13 residues. The CDR3 protein is CASSGQASEKLFF. Written as DNA, the CDR3 is TGTGCCAGCAGTGGTCAGGCCAGTGAAAAACTGTTTTTT.

The rearrangement uses TRBV19 and TRBJ2-1; TRBD1 matches 9 bases. The CDR3 covers 15 residues. The germline V gene encodes CDR1 LNHDA and CDR2 SQIVND (reference sequence). With 5 bases clipped from V and 4 bases from J, the junction kept 6 bases outside the gene matches. The chain's CDR3 is CASSSGTGQYNEQFF. The CDR3 region has the DNA TGTGCCAGTAGTTCCGGGACAGGGCAATACAATGAGCAGTTCTTC.

This sequence joins TRBV28 and TRBJ2-1; TRBD1 aligns across 12 bases. The ends lost 2 bases at V and 8 bases at J; junction bases unmatched: 7. This CDR3 comprises 16 residues. Per the germline V gene, CDR1 is MDHEN and CDR2 is SYDVKM. CDR3 DNA: TGTGCCAGCAGTTTAACGGGACAGGGGGCTTCCTATGAGCAGTTCTTC. This gives the protein CASSLTGQGASYEQFF.

This sequence joins TRBV28 and TRBJ1-2; 9 bases match TRBD1. The CDR3 is 16 residues long. V dropped 7 bases and J dropped 4; count of bases not matched to a gene: 13. Germline-derived CDR1 and CDR2 are MDHEN and SYDVKM. The CDR3: CASTLYGQGPFYGYTF. DNA for the CDR3: TGTGCCAGCACCCTCTACGGACAGGGGCCTTTCTATGGCTACACCTTC.

This sequence joins TRBV10-3 and TRBJ1-5; tentative D call: TRBD1 (6 bases). CDR3 size: 15 residues. Germline V CDR1 and CDR2: ENHRY, SYGVKD. Trimming took 10 bases from V and 1 from J, leaving 17 bases between them. The CDR3 sequence is CATRQEQTSNQPQHF. In nucleotides, the CDR3 is TGTGCCACCCGACAGGAGCAGACAAGCAATCAGCCCCAGCATTTT.

The chain combines TRBV7-9 with TRBJ1-2; perhaps TRBD1 as D (5 bases). V was trimmed by 0 bases and J by 0 bases, leaving 11 bases between them. Looked up from germline, CDR1 is SEHNR and CDR2 is FQNEAQ (reference sequence). This CDR3 comprises 16 residues. CDR3 region: CASSLAGGGANYGYTF. The DNA of the CDR3 is TGTGCCAGCAGCTTAGCCGGCGGGGGGGCTAACTATGGCTACACCTTC.

This clone was observed at least ten times. This same CDR3 is encoded by further DNA sequences in the sample. This chain links TRBV7-4 with TRBJ2-7; a weak D match, TRBD2 (5 bases). The CDR3 has 16 residues. Trimming shortened V by 6 bases and J by 0 bases, and 18 bases separated the two germline ends. CDR1 is SGHVT, CDR2 SQSDAQ, per germline. CDR3 DNA: TGTGCCAGCAGTTTCCCTGCTAGCACGAGCTCCTACGAGCAGTACTTC. It codes for CASSFPASTSSYEQYF.

This clone has only a few counts. CDR3 sequence: CASSREPGTGPSYEQYF. The CDR3 DNA follows: TGTGCCAGCAGCCGAGAACCCGGGACAGGGCCCTCCTACGAGCAGTACTTC. V gene TRBV5-4 combines with J gene TRBJ2-7, with 9 bases that match TRBD1. The ends lost 4 bases at V and 0 bases at J; junction bases unmatched: 11. Germline V CDR1 and CDR2: SGHNT, YYREEE (reference sequence). This CDR3 comprises 17 residues. The whole variable domain, remainder taken from reference TRBV5-4 and TRBJ2-7, is ETGVTQSPTHLIKTRGQQVTLRCSSQSGHNTVSWYQQALGQGPQFIFQYYREEENGRGNFPPRFSGLQFPNYSSELNVNALELDDSALYLCASSREPGTGPSYEQYFGPGTRLTVT.

The chain employs TRBV19 and TRBJ2-2, with 8 bases aligning to TRBD1. This CDR3 is 15 amino acids long. The ends lost 3 bases at V and 1 base at J; junction bases unmatched: 1. Germline-derived CDR1 and CDR2 are LNHDA and SQIVND (reference sequence). The CDR3 nucleotides read TGTGCCAGTAGTATCGGACAGGGGAACACCGGGGAGCTGTTTTTT. Residues: CASSIGQGNTGELFF.

This chain uses TRBV6-5 with TRBJ1-2, with D possibly matching TRBD1 (5 bases). This CDR3 region has 13 residues. CDR1 and CDR2 (germline): MNHEY, SVGAGI. Trimming removed 6 bases from V and 4 bases from J, with 12 bases in between. CDR3 region: CASRTGGSYGYTF. The CDR3 nucleotides are TGTGCCAGCAGGACCGGGGGGAGCTATGGCTACACCTTC.